This T cell receptor (beta chain) is from a study of T cell clonality in common variable immunodeficiency. Overall study findings and caveats: Fewer deletions and N-nucleotide insertions were reportedly seen in common variable immunodeficiency TCR beta sequences. The cause of increased CVID clonality remains unclear without subpopulation sequencing.

This clone was picked up many times. Its antigen is currently unknown. The read gets to within 3 residues of the CDR3 end, and the germline J gene fills in the rest. No CVID subject was ill or on immunomodulatory drugs when sampled. Method: immunoSEQ multiplex PCR; TCRdb's copy keeps in-frame clones and lacks some. The sample was found to contain roughly 16,000 clones, and every one recurs. The germline V gene has CDR1 SNHLY and CDR2 FYNNEI. This CDR3 contains 13 residues. V was trimmed by 7 bases and J by 4 bases, leaving 13 bases between them. The sample taken for sequencing was peripheral blood mononuclear cells. This rearrangement joins TRBV2 to TRBJ1-2, with unresolved D. This clonotype was obtained from a human donor with common variable immunodeficiency. Incomplete CDR3 DNA: TGTGCCAGCAAACGAACAGTTCTCTATGGC. Translated: CASKRTVLYG. The whole CDR3 reads CASKRTVLYGYTF. Complete variable domain (other parts from reference TRBV2 and TRBJ1-2): EPEVTQTPSHQVTQMGQEVILRCVPISNHLYFYWYRQILGQKVEFLVSFYNNEISEKSEIFDDQFSVERPDGSNFTLKIRSTKLEDSAMYFCASKRTVLYGYTFGSGTRLTVV.